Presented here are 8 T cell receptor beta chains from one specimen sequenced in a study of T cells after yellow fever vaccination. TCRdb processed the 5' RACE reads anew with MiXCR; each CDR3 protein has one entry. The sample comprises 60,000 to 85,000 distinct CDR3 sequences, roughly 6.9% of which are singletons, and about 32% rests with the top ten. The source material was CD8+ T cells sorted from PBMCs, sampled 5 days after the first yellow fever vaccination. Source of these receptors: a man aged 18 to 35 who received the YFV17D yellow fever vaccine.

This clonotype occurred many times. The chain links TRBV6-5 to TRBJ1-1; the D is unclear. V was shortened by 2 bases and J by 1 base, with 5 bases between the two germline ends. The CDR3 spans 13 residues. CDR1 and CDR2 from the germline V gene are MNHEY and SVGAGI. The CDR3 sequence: CASSYIENTEAFF. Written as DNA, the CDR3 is TGTGCCAGCAGTTACATTGAGAACACTGAAGCTTTCTTT.

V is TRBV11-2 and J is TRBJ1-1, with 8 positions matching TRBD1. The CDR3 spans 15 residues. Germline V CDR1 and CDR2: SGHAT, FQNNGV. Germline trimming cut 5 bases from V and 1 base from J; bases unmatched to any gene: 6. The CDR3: CASSPGGTGNTEAFF. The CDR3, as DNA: TGTGCCAGCAGCCCAGGGGGGACAGGGAACACTGAAGCTTTCTTT.

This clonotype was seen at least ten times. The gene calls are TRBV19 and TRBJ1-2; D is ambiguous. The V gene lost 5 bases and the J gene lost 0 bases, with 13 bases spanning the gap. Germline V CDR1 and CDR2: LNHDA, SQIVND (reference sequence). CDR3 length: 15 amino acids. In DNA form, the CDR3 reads TGTGCCAGTAGTCCGATGGACGGGGCTAACTATGGCTACACCTTC. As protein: CASSPMDGANYGYTF.

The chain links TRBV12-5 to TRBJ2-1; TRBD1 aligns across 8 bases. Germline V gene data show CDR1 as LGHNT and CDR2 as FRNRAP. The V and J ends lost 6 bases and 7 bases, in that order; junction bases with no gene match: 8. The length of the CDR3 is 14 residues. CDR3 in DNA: TGTGCTAGTGGAGAAGCGACAGGGGTTAATGAGCAGTTCTTC. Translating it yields CASGEATGVNEQFF.

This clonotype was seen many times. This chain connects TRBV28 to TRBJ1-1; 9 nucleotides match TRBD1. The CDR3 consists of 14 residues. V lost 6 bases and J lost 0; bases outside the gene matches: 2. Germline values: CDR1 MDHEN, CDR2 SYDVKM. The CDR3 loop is CASRHRGLNTEAFF. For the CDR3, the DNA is TGTGCCAGCAGGCACAGGGGGCTGAACACTGAAGCTTTCTTT.

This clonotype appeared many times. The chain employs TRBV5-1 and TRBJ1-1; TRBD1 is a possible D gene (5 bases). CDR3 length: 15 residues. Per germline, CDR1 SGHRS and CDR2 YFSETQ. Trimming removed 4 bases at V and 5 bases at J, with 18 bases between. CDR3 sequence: CASSVTDLEGTEAFF. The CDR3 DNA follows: TGCGCCAGCAGCGTGACAGACCTAGAGGGGACTGAAGCTTTCTTT.

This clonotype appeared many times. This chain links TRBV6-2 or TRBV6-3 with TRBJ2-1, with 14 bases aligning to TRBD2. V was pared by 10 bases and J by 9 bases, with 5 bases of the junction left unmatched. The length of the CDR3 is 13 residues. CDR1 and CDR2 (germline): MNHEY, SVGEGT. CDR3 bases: TGTGCCACAGGACTAGCGGGGGGACGTGAGCAGTTCTTC. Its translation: CATGLAGGREQFF.

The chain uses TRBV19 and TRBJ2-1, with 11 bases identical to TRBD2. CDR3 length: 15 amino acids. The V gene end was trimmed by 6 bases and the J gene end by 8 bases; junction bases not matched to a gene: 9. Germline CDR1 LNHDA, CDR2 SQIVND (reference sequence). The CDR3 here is CASRITSGGSYEQFF. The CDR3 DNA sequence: TGTGCCAGTAGGATCACTAGCGGGGGTAGCTATGAGCAGTTCTTC.